This T cell receptor beta chain was observed in a study of CD8 T cells in ankylosing spondylitis. Study-level findings and limits: Reportedly, significant enrichment of disease-linked clones occurred in matched ankylosing spondylitis synovial fluid.

This clonotype has more than one count but fewer than ten. The antigen is unknown. The CDR3 sequence is 14 residues long. Per the germline V gene, CDR1 is DFQATT and CDR2 is SNEGSKA (reference sequence). V lost 6 bases, J lost 0 bases, and 15 bases lay in between. 5'-RACE, quantitative and with molecular barcodes, yielded the TCR beta libraries. TCRdb called the 5' RACE reads again in MiXCR, with one record for every CDR3 protein. Of fewer than 250,000 distinct CDR3 sequences in the sample, more than 9% were seen once. The V and J genes are TRBV20-1 and TRBJ2-7; D gene uncertain. This TCR came from a male donor with ankylosing spondylitis or in good health (not recorded which). Sequences were obtained from blood, either unsorted or a sorted T cell fraction (not recorded which). CDR3 sequence: CSARSKIPSYEQYF. The CDR3 bases are TGCAGTGCACGTAGTAAAATCCCCTCCTACGAGCAGTACTTC.